These 15 T cell receptor beta chains share one sample of origin, sequenced in a study of chemoradiotherapy in HPV16-positive cancers. Assay used: immunoSEQ multiplex PCR; TCRdb lists only in-frame clones, some missing. Of about 6,600 clones in the sample, over 70% were seen once. Here the sequenced sample was tumor tissue, taken from a patient who underwent chemoradiotherapy. These receptors came from a human donor with HPV-associated anogenital cancer.

The gene calls are TRBV7-6 and TRBJ1-3, with a weak D call TRBD1 (5 bases). Germline CDR1 reads SGHVS; CDR2 reads FNYEAQ. The CDR3 contains 14 residues. V was clipped by 0 bases and J by 4 bases, with 7 bases between them. The CDR3 DNA reads TGTGCCAGCAGCTTAGCGGCAGGGGGAAACACCATATATTTT. It specifies CASSLAAGGNTIYF.

The chain has TRBV2 and TRBJ1-4; a possible D gene is TRBD1 (5 bases). V was pared by 4 bases and J by 6 bases, with 12 bases between. The CDR3 has 14 residues. Looked up from germline, CDR1 is SNHLY and CDR2 is FYNNEI. Written as DNA, the CDR3 is TGTGCCAGCAGTGTAGGAGGGGCAGATGAAAAACTGTTTTTT. Protein: CASSVGGADEKLFF.

This chain connects TRBV11-2 to TRBJ2-5, with D tentatively TRBD2 (6 bases). The J call is doubtful: the DNA matches TRBJ2-7 better. The germline V gene has CDR1 SGHAT and CDR2 FQNNGV. There are 15 residues in the CDR3. CDR3 nucleotides: TGTGCCAGCAGCCCGGGGGTCGCGAACTCCTACGAGCAGTACTTC. Protein sequence: CASSPGVANSYEQYF.

V is TRBV7-9 and J is TRBJ2-3; 9 positions agree with TRBD2. With 3 bases clipped from V and 5 bases from J, the junction kept 6 bases outside the gene matches. This CDR3 has 15 amino acids. Germline loops: CDR1 SEHNR, CDR2 FQNEAQ (reference sequence). CDR3 amino acids: CASSLRAGGLDTQYF. The DNA for the CDR3 is TGTGCCAGCAGCTTGCGAGCGGGGGGCTTAGATACGCAGTATTTT.

The chain links TRBV29-1 to TRBJ1-1, with no clear D. The CDR3 has 13 amino acids. The germline gives CDR1 SQVTM, CDR2 ANQGSEA. The V end lost 3 bases, the J end lost 7 bases, and 15 bases lay between the germline ends. The CDR3 is CSVDLGLRGEAFF. CDR3 coding DNA: TGCAGCGTTGATTTGGGCCTACGGGGTGAAGCTTTCTTT.

The chain combines TRBV28 with TRBJ1-3; D not certain. Germline V gene data show CDR1 as MDHEN and CDR2 as SYDVKM. Trimming removed 6 bases from V and 0 bases from J, with 15 bases in between. The CDR3 extends over 16 amino acids. CDR3 DNA sequence: TGTGCCAGCAGGAAGGGAAGACGGATCTCTGGAAACACCATATATTTT. Its protein is CASRKGRRISGNTIYF.

The chain combines TRBV9 with TRBJ2-3; 9 positions agree with TRBD1. Germline CDR1 SGDLS, CDR2 YYNGEE. The V segment lost 5 bases and the J segment 4 bases; nucleotides outside the gene matches: 8. This CDR3 spans 15 amino acids. CDR3 residues: CASSFTGGIADTQYF. DNA for the CDR3: TGTGCCAGCAGTTTTACAGGGGGCATCGCAGATACGCAGTATTTT.

The V gene is TRBV7-2, the J gene TRBJ1-2; TRBD1 might be the D (5 bases). The germline V gene encodes CDR1 SGHTA and CDR2 FQGNSA. Between the trimmed V and J ends, which lost 5 bases and 6 bases, there was a span of 25 bases. The CDR3 extends over 17 amino acids. CDR3 sequence (DNA): TGTGCCAGCAGCCCCCCTCCTACCGGGCCAGACAGACATGGCTACACCTTC. It codes for CASSPPPTGPDRHGYTF.

The chain couples TRBV6-6 to TRBJ2-5; D is possibly TRBD1 (5 bases). Trimming shortened V by 5 bases and J by 4 bases, and 11 bases separated the two germline ends. CDR1 and CDR2 from the germline V gene are MNHNY and SVGAGI (reference sequence). This CDR3 comprises 13 residues. CDR3 sequence: CASSALRGETQYF. The CDR3 DNA follows: TGTGCCAGCAGTGCACTTAGGGGAGAGACCCAGTACTTC.

The CDR3 DNA reads TGCGCCAGCAGCTTCCAGGGGAGTAATGAAAAACTGTTTTTT. Translating gives CASSFQGSNEKLFF. V is TRBV5-1 and J is TRBJ1-4; TRBD1 is a possible D gene (6 bases). There are 14 residues in the CDR3. The germline gives CDR1 SGHRS, CDR2 YFSETQ. The ends were cut back, 2 bases at V and 4 bases at J, with 9 bases in the middle.

The chain uses TRBV7-2 and TRBJ2-1; 13 positions match TRBD2. The CDR3 totals 19 residues. Per germline, CDR1 SGHTA and CDR2 FQGNSA. Unmatched junction bases numbered 10, after V lost 5 bases and J lost 0 bases. The CDR3 region is CASSNTGLAGSSSYNEQFF. The CDR3 nucleotides read TGTGCCAGCAGCAATACGGGACTAGCGGGATCCAGCTCCTACAATGAGCAGTTCTTC.

The V and J genes are TRBV30 and TRBJ2-5; a possible D gene is TRBD2 (6 bases). Germline CDR1 GTSNPN, CDR2 SVGIG (reference sequence). This CDR3 region has 13 residues. The germline V and J ends were trimmed by 7 bases and 1 base, with 13 bases remaining between them. Here the CDR3 reads CASETSRQETQYF. In DNA, the CDR3 is TGTGCCTCGGAGACTAGTCGCCAAGAGACCCAGTACTTC.

V is TRBV7-2 and J is TRBJ1-2; D possibly corresponds to TRBD1 (5 bases). V lost 4 bases to trimming and J lost 8 bases, with 11 bases between them. Germline CDR1 SGHTA, CDR2 FQGNSA. This CDR3 spans 12 amino acids. The CDR3 sequence: CASSSLGTGYTF. CDR3 nucleotides: TGTGCCAGCAGCTCCCTTGGGACGGGCTACACCTTC. The full variable domain, its missing parts supplied by reference TRBV7-2 and TRBJ1-2, is GAGVSQSPSNKVTEKGKDVELRCDPISGHTALYWYRQSLGQGLEFLIYFQGNSAPDKSGLPSDRFSAERTGGSVSTLTIQRTQQEDSAVYLCASSSLGTGYTFGSGTRLTVV.

This clone has just a few counts. The CDR3 DNA is TGTGCCAGCAGTGAAGCTAGCGGGGGGGCCAATGAGCAGTTCTTC. Encoded protein: CASSEASGGANEQFF. V is TRBV6-1 and J is TRBJ2-1, with 11 positions matching TRBD2. V lost 0 bases to trimming and J lost 6 bases; unmatched junction nucleotides: 1. CDR1 is MNHNS and CDR2 is SASEGT in the germline V gene. This CDR3 has 15 amino acids.

V usage is TRBV5-5 and J usage is TRBJ1-2; TRBD1 matches 8 bases. CDR1 is SGHKS, CDR2 YYEKEE, per germline (reference sequence). The CDR3 is 15 residues long. V shed 0 bases and J 7 bases; nucleotides not matched to a gene: 8. CDR3: CASSLDPGGAGGYTF. CDR3 in DNA: TGTGCCAGCAGCTTGGACCCAGGGGGCGCGGGTGGCTACACCTTC.